Below are 21 T cell receptor beta chains sequenced from a single sample in a study of radiation and T cells in renal cell carcinoma. The time point is: blood 4 weeks post-SBRT, at nephrectomy. Treatment of the sample: 15 Gy SBRT to primary tumor, nephrectomy 4 weeks later. Produced via immunoSEQ multiplex PCR; TCRdb's table is partial and in-frame only. This sample has about 170,000 clones, with 88% found just once. The specimen comprised blood, sampled from a patient whose treatment included radiotherapy and nephrectomy. These receptors all come from a woman aged 50 to 60 with renal cell carcinoma.

This clone has a single count. V is TRBV7-6 and J is TRBJ2-5; no firm D call. Germline V gives CDR1 SGHVS, CDR2 FNYEAQ. The CDR3 runs to 13 residues. V was cut by 1 base and J by 5 bases, with 8 bases left in between. The DNA for the CDR3 is TGTGCCAGCAGCTTAGGGAATCGCGAGACCCAGTACTTC. Translation: CASSLGNRETQYF.

The rearrangement joins TRBV7-2 to TRBJ1-1; no reliable D call. CDR1 is SGHTA and CDR2 is FQGNSA in the germline V gene. V lost 0 bases and J 3 bases, leaving 8 bases between the germline ends. This CDR3 is built from 14 residues. CDR3 DNA: TGTGCCAGCAGCTTAGCACCCTCTTACACTGAAGCTTTCTTT. Residues: CASSLAPSYTEAFF.

This chain joins TRBV7-2 and TRBJ2-6; 7 bases line up with TRBD1. Unmatched junction bases numbered 6, after V lost 1 base and J lost 0 bases. The CDR3 spans 18 residues. Germline CDR1 is SGHTA and CDR2 is FQGNSA. As DNA, the CDR3 is TGTGCCAGCAGCTTAGATGTGACAGGGATCTCTGGGGCCAACGTCCTGACTTTC. This codes for CASSLDVTGISGANVLTF.

The rearrangement links TRBV10-1 to TRBJ1-2; a possible D gene is TRBD1 (6 bases). Trimming removed 4 bases from V and 7 bases from J, with 13 bases in between. From germline, CDR1 is WNHNN and CDR2 SYGVQD (reference sequence). The CDR3 runs 13 residues. CDR3 amino acids: CASSGDTAFGYTF. CDR3 nucleotides: TGCGCCAGCAGTGGGGACACAGCATTTGGCTACACCTTC.

This clone was seen more than once but under ten times. This chain uses TRBV7-3 with TRBJ2-5; TRBD2 might be the D (6 bases). CDR3 length equals 15 residues. Germline values: CDR1 SGHTA, CDR2 FQGTGA. Trimming left V 1 base short and J 4 bases short, with 13 bases between. Here the CDR3 reads CASSLIGGGIETQYF. The CDR3 DNA reads as TGTGCCAGCAGCTTAATAGGCGGCGGGATAGAGACCCAGTACTTC.

The genes are TRBV7-2 and TRBJ1-5, with unresolved D. The V end lost 4 bases, the J end lost 0 bases, and 13 bases lay between the germline ends. CDR3 length equals 16 residues. Germline loops: CDR1 SGHTA, CDR2 FQGNSA. Here the CDR3 reads CASSSRTGYSNQPQHF. The CDR3 DNA sequence: TGTGCCAGCAGCTCCCGGACCGGTTATAGCAATCAGCCCCAGCATTTT.

The chain employs TRBV4-2 and TRBJ2-2; TRBD1 might be the D (5 bases). The CDR3 has 14 amino acids. Trimming stripped 1 base from V and 4 bases from J, with 7 bases between. The germline gives CDR1 LGHNA, CDR2 YNFKEQ. The CDR3 nucleotides are TGTGCCAGCAGCCAAGCTAGGGGCACCGGGGAGCTGTTTTTT. Residues: CASSQARGTGELFF.

The gene calls are TRBV5-1 and TRBJ1-1; D may be TRBD1 (5 bases). V lost 4 bases, J lost 3 bases, and 13 bases lay in between. There are 14 residues in the CDR3. Looked up from germline, CDR1 is SGHRS and CDR2 is YFSETQ. The CDR3 DNA reads TGCGCCAGCAGCAGAGGGGTAGGGTACACTGAAGCTTTCTTT. Residues: CASSRGVGYTEAFF.

This chain links TRBV7-2 with TRBJ1-6, with D uncertain. Deletions cut 3 bases from V and 3 bases from J, with 12 bases between. Germline CDR1 and CDR2: SGHTA and FQGNSA. The CDR3 covers 16 residues. The CDR3, as DNA: TGTGCCAGCAGCTTCCAGACCCGGATCTATAATTCACCCCTCCACTTT. Encoded protein: CASSFQTRIYNSPLHF.

The chain links TRBV19 to TRBJ1-1, with D possibly being TRBD1 (5 bases). The germline gives CDR1 LNHDA, CDR2 SQIVND (reference sequence). V lost 3 bases to trimming and J lost 10 bases, with 12 bases between them. The CDR3 sequence is 12 residues long. CDR3 coding DNA: TGTGCCAGTAGTATCGGGCCAGGGCGAGCTTTCTTT. It encodes CASSIGPGRAFF.

In its sample, this clone was seen once. J is TRBJ2-1 and V is TRBV10-3; D ambiguous. The germline V and J ends were trimmed by 8 bases and 5 bases, with 19 bases remaining between them. Germline V lookup: CDR1 ENHRY, CDR2 SYGVKD. The CDR3 is made up of 15 amino acids. The CDR3 DNA sequence: TGTGCCATCTCGGCTCTGGCCCTATCGAACAATGAGCAGTTCTTC. Protein sequence: CAISALALSNNEQFF.

The rearrangement links TRBV4-1 to TRBJ1-1; 9 bases match TRBD1. V dropped 4 bases and J dropped 5; count of bases not matched to a gene: 8. The CDR3 is 15 residues long. Germline V gives CDR1 MGHRA, CDR2 YSYEKL. CDR3 sequence: CASSLDTGGWTEAFF. CDR3 DNA: TGCGCCAGCAGCCTTGACACAGGGGGCTGGACTGAAGCTTTCTTT.

This rearrangement joins TRBV2 to TRBJ1-5, with D unclear. The CDR3 has 15 amino acids. CDR1 and CDR2 from the germline V gene are SNHLY and FYNNEI. Trimming took 6 bases from V and 2 from J, leaving 14 bases between them. The CDR3 sequence: CASRWSTEGNQPQHF. CDR3 sequence (DNA): TGTGCCAGCAGGTGGAGTACCGAGGGCAATCAGCCCCAGCATTTT.

The chain links TRBV18 to TRBJ2-2; no firm D call. Trimming left V 0 bases short and J 4 bases short, with 6 bases between. This CDR3 contains 14 residues. Germline CDR1 KGHSH, CDR2 LQKENI. This chain's CDR3 is CASSPPTGTGELFF. In nucleotides, the CDR3 is TGTGCCAGCTCACCACCGACGGGCACCGGGGAGCTGTTTTTT. The full variable domain, in which reference TRBV18 and TRBJ2-2 provide the parts outside the CDR3, is NAGVMQNPRHLVRRRGQEARLRCSPMKGHSHVYWYRQLPEEGLKFMVYLQKENIIDESGMPKERFSAEFPKEGPSILRIQQVVRGDSAAYFCASSPPTGTGELFFGEGSRLTVL.

This chain joins TRBV7-9 and TRBJ1-2; no firm D call. The V end lost 4 bases, the J end lost 1 base, and 13 bases lay between the germline ends. The CDR3 consists of 15 residues. CDR1 SEHNR and CDR2 FQNEAQ come from the germline V gene (reference sequence). CDR3 DNA: TGTGCCAGCAGCTCATCCGGACTGCTTAACTATGGCTACACCTTC. Translated: CASSSSGLLNYGYTF.

The chain links TRBV7-9 to TRBJ2-3; D is possibly TRBD2 (5 bases). Deletions cut 5 bases from V and 1 base from J, with 10 bases between. The CDR3 spans 14 residues. Looked up from germline, CDR1 is SEHNR and CDR2 is FQNEAQ (reference sequence). The CDR3 sequence: CASSRSGGTDTQYF. CDR3 nucleotide sequence: TGTGCCAGCAGCCGAAGCGGTGGCACAGATACGCAGTATTTT.

Concerning this clone itself: At one end, the junction sequence differs from germline, possibly due to a read error. The chain has TRBV5-1 and TRBJ1-2; D uncertain. The CDR3 runs 13 residues. From germline, CDR1 is SGHRS and CDR2 YFSETQ. CDR3 loop: CAGSLDRNYGYTF. The CDR3 DNA follows: TGCGCCGGCAGCTTAGACCGAAACTATGGCTACACCTTC.

The V and J genes are TRBV5-4 and TRBJ1-3; D unresolved. The CDR3 totals 15 residues. Germline V gene sequence: CDR1 SGHNT, CDR2 YYREEE (reference sequence). V was clipped by 0 bases and J by 0 bases, with 7 bases between them. The CDR3: CASSLGISSGNTIYF. As DNA, the CDR3 is TGTGCCAGCAGCTTGGGGATTAGCTCTGGAAACACCATATATTTT. Full variable domain (missing parts from reference TRBV5-4 and TRBJ1-3): ETGVTQSPTHLIKTRGQQVTLRCSSQSGHNTVSWYQQALGQGPQFIFQYYREEENGRGNFPPRFSGLQFPNYSSELNVNALELDDSALYLCASSLGISSGNTIYFGEGSWLTVV.

This chain uses TRBV2 with TRBJ1-2; D unclear. The V and J ends lost 5 bases and 2 bases respectively, with 9 bases between them. Germline V gene data show CDR1 as SNHLY and CDR2 as FYNNEI. This CDR3 is 13 amino acids long. The CDR3 region has the DNA TGTGCCAGCAGTCGCAGCCTAAACTATGGCTACACCTTC. It codes for CASSRSLNYGYTF.

V and J are TRBV19 and TRBJ1-5, with no clear D. This CDR3 is 15 amino acids long. The V end was cut by 3 bases, the J end by 1 base, with 10 bases between. Germline V gene lookup returns CDR1 LNHDA and CDR2 SQIVND (reference sequence). CDR3 residues: CASSIGLLSNQPQHF. The DNA for the CDR3 is TGTGCCAGTAGTATTGGGTTACTAAGCAATCAGCCCCAGCATTTT. Using reference TRBV19 and TRBJ1-5 for the parts outside the CDR3, the full variable domain is DGGITQSPKYLFRKEGQNVTLSCEQNLNHDAMYWYRQDPGQGLRLIYYSQIVNDFQKGDIAEGYSVSREKKESFPLTVTSAQKNPTAFYLCASSIGLLSNQPQHFGDGTRLSIL.

The rearrangement uses TRBV7-8 and TRBJ1-4, with D perhaps matching TRBD1 (5 bases). This CDR3 spans 14 amino acids. With 4 bases removed from V and 7 bases from J, the gap between germline ends came to 13 bases. The germline V gene encodes CDR1 SGHVS and CDR2 FQNEAQ. The CDR3 is CASSSAGAGEKLFF. The CDR3 nucleotides read TGTGCCAGCAGCTCTGCCGGGGCGGGTGAAAAACTGTTTTTT.